The 17 T cell receptor beta chains listed next were all sequenced from one sample in a study of shared clonotypes between healthy human individuals. Naive CD8 cells lacked CD45RO and underwent positive selection for CCR7, leaving out terminally differentiated effector memory CD45RA+ cells. Only in-frame clones appear in the TCRdb table, and some are missing; sequencing was by immunoSEQ multiplex PCR. The sample has about 2 million clones, about 95% seen once; the top ten hold roughly 1.2%. The source material was naive CD8+ T cells sorted from blood. The receptors come from a man aged 18 to 29 in good health.

The rearrangement joins TRBV5-6 to TRBJ1-1, with D unclear. V was cut by 0 bases and J by 1 base, with 10 bases left in between. CDR1 is SGHDT and CDR2 is YYEEEE in the germline V gene. There are 15 residues in the CDR3. CDR3 amino acids: CASSLASGWNTEAFF. For the CDR3, the DNA is TGTGCCAGCAGCTTGGCCTCGGGTTGGAACACTGAAGCTTTCTTT.

This chain links TRBV27 with TRBJ2-1, with 16 bases lining up with TRBD2. CDR1 is MNHEY, CDR2 SMNVEV, per germline (reference sequence). The CDR3 totals 17 residues. V lost 4 bases and J lost 9; bases outside the gene matches: 9. CDR3 DNA sequence: TGTGCCAGCAGTTCCCCGGGACTAGCGGGAGGGACAGGTGAGCAGTTCTTC. This encodes CASSSPGLAGGTGEQFF.

This clone was observed a few times. The chain couples TRBV10-3 to TRBJ1-6; D might be TRBD1 (5 bases). V lost 6 bases, J lost 5 bases, and 11 bases lay in between. Germline V gives CDR1 ENHRY, CDR2 SYGVKD. The CDR3 consists of 14 residues. The CDR3 region is CAISLGLDNSPLHF. CDR3 DNA: TGTGCCATCAGCTTGGGACTGGATAATTCACCCCTCCACTTT.

The chain is built from TRBV6-5 and TRBJ2-5; 7 bases match TRBD1. The CDR3 has 16 amino acids. The V and J ends lost 0 bases and 1 base, in that order; junction bases with no gene match: 5. Germline CDR1 is MNHEY and CDR2 is SVGAGI. CDR3 in amino acids: CASSYSFRGIQETQYF. The CDR3 nucleotides read TGTGCCAGCAGTTACTCGTTCAGGGGGATCCAAGAGACCCAGTACTTC.

V is TRBV6-1 and J is TRBJ2-2; possible D gene TRBD2, 5 bases. In germline, CDR1 is MNHNS, CDR2 SASEGT. V was shortened by 2 bases and J by 3 bases, with 7 bases between the two germline ends. The CDR3 length is 14 residues. The DNA of the CDR3 is TGTGCCAGCAGTGAAAGCGGATACACCGGGGAGCTGTTTTTT. Its translation: CASSESGYTGELFF.

J is TRBJ2-1 and V is TRBV5-1; TRBD1 aligns across 8 bases. Losses at the gene ends were 4 bases for V and 6 bases for J; bases not matched to a gene: 3. This CDR3 region has 13 residues. Germline V gene data show CDR1 as SGHRS and CDR2 as YFSETQ. CDR3 residues: CASSDRGFNEQFF. Here the CDR3 DNA reads TGCGCCAGCAGCGACAGGGGATTCAATGAGCAGTTCTTC.

V usage is TRBV13 and J usage is TRBJ2-1; TRBD2 aligns across 8 bases. Germline loops: CDR1 PRHDT, CDR2 FYEKMQ (reference sequence). The CDR3 length is 16 residues. J lost 9 bases, V lost 4 bases, and 14 bases had no gene match. DNA for the CDR3: TGTGCCAGCAGCTCCCGAGCGGGAGTGTATCCGGGTGAGCAGTTCTTC. Its protein product is CASSSRAGVYPGEQFF.

The chain has TRBV4-2 and TRBJ1-4; no clear D gene. Trimming stripped 1 base from V and 8 bases from J, with 8 bases between. Looked up from germline, CDR1 is LGHNA and CDR2 is YNFKEQ. CDR3 size: 13 residues. The CDR3 nucleotides read TGTGCCAGCAGCCAAGCGGGATGGGAAAAACTGTTTTTT. Translating it yields CASSQAGWEKLFF.

The rearrangement links TRBV4-3 to TRBJ2-7, with D unclear. The CDR3 is made up of 13 amino acids. V shed 4 bases and J shed 6 bases, with 13 bases lying between them. Germline V gives CDR1 LGHNA, CDR2 YSLEER. CDR3 DNA: TGCGCCAGCAGCCGAGAACTGGGATTCGAGCAGTACTTC. Residues: CASSRELGFEQYF.

This clone appeared a single time. The CDR3 region has the DNA TGTGCCAGCAGTTACCGGGATTTAGCGGGCTACACCTTC. Translated, it gives CASSYRDLAGYTF. The chain is built from TRBV6-5 and TRBJ1-2; the D is unclear. CDR3 length equals 13 residues. The V end was cut by 2 bases, the J end by 8 bases, with 12 bases between. The V gene's germline CDR1 is MNHEY and CDR2 SVGAGI.

Note on this clone: The same CDR3 can be traced to other DNA sequences in this sample. The genes are TRBV7-9 and TRBJ2-7; the D is unclear. Germline V gene lookup returns CDR1 SEHNR and CDR2 FQNEAQ (reference sequence). V was shortened by 5 bases and J by 2 bases, with 7 bases between the two germline ends. The CDR3 covers 12 residues. The CDR3 coding sequence is TGTGCCAGCAGCCCCGACACCTACGAGCAGTACTTC. Its translation: CASSPDTYEQYF. Full variable domain (missing parts from reference TRBV7-9 and TRBJ2-7): DTGVSQNPRHKITKRGQNVTFRCDPISEHNRLYWYRQTLGQGPEFLTYFQNEAQLEKSRLLSDRFSAERPKGSFSTLEIQRTEQGDSAMYLCASSPDTYEQYFGPGTRLTVT.

The chain combines TRBV13 with TRBJ1-4; 8 bases are shared with TRBD1. Per the germline V gene, CDR1 is PRHDT and CDR2 is FYEKMQ (reference sequence). The CDR3 totals 15 residues. The V segment lost 0 bases and the J segment 8 bases; nucleotides outside the gene matches: 5. In DNA form, the CDR3 reads TGTGCCAGCAGCTTAGGACGCAGGGGGCGAGAAAAACTGTTTTTT. Amino acid sequence: CASSLGRRGREKLFF.

This chain links TRBV6-5 with TRBJ2-5; TRBD1 matches 8 bases. Per the germline V gene, CDR1 is MNHEY and CDR2 is SVGAGI. The CDR3 sequence is 15 residues long. V was clipped by 2 bases and J by 5 bases; unmatched bases: 7. The chain's CDR3 is CASSYTTGERETQYF. DNA for the CDR3: TGTGCCAGCAGTTACACGACAGGGGAGAGGGAGACCCAGTACTTC.

Only one count was recorded for this clone. The rearrangement links TRBV10-2 to TRBJ2-1, with D perhaps TRBD1 (5 bases). The CDR3 loop spans 13 amino acids. CDR1 is WSHSY, CDR2 SAAADI, per germline. V dropped 0 bases and J dropped 9 bases, with 9 bases sitting between them. Written as DNA, the CDR3 is TGCGCCAGCAGTGAGTCAGGGGCCGGTGAGCAGTTCTTC. This gives the protein CASSESGAGEQFF.

The chain uses TRBV5-8 and TRBJ2-7, with a tentative D call TRBD2 (6 bases). The CDR3 contains 13 residues. With 3 bases removed from V and 2 bases from J, the gap between germline ends came to 9 bases. Germline CDR1 is SGHTS and CDR2 is YDEGEE. CDR3 bases: TGTGCCAGCAGCTCGGGGGATACCTACGAGCAGTACTTC. Encoded protein: CASSSGDTYEQYF. The full variable domain, rest sourced from reference TRBV5-8 and TRBJ2-7, is EAGVTQSPTHLIKTRGQQATLRCSPISGHTSVYWYQQALGLGLQFLLWYDEGEERNRGNFPPRFSGRQFPNYSSELNVNALELEDSALYLCASSSGDTYEQYFGPGTRLTVT.

The chain is built from TRBV29-1 and TRBJ1-1; D uncertain. Germline V gene data show CDR1 as SQVTM and CDR2 as ANQGSEA. The CDR3 is 12 amino acids. The ends were cut back, 2 bases at V and 11 bases at J, with 15 bases in the middle. The CDR3 DNA reads as TGCAGCGTTGAAAAATCCGGACGGGTTGCTTTCTTT. It encodes CSVEKSGRVAFF. Supplemented by reference TRBV29-1 and TRBJ1-1, the full variable domain reads SAVISQKPSRDICQRGTSLTIQCQVDSQVTMMFWYRQQPGQSLTLIATANQGSEATYESGFVIDKFPISRPNLTFSTLTVSNMSPEDSSIYLCSVEKSGRVAFFGQGTRLTVV.

The rearrangement joins TRBV9 to TRBJ2-1; TRBD2 agrees at 12 bases. This CDR3 has 14 residues. Germline V gives CDR1 SGDLS, CDR2 YYNGEE. The V segment lost 3 bases and the J segment 8 bases; nucleotides outside the gene matches: 3. This CDR3 is CASSASGGAHEQFF. The CDR3 DNA sequence: TGTGCCAGCAGCGCTAGCGGGGGGGCCCATGAGCAGTTCTTC. Drawing the rest from reference TRBV9 and TRBJ2-1, the complete variable domain is DSGVTQTPKHLITATGQRVTLRCSPRSGDLSVYWYQQSLDQGLQFLIQYYNGEERAKGNILERFSAQQFPDLHSELNLSSLELGDSALYFCASSASGGAHEQFFGPGTRLTVL.